This TCR beta chain was documented in a study of OX40 agonist ivuxolimab in advanced cancers. Overall study: Participants could have had prior anti-PD-1, anti-PD-L1 or anti-CTLA-4 therapy, and roughly 39% had some. Study-wide findings and caveats: Average numbers of expanded clones were greater in CD8+ T cells than in CD4+.

TCRdb keeps only in-frame clones here, not all; method: immunoSEQ multiplex PCR. The repertoire holds tens of thousands of clones, around 86% seen once, with more than 0.3% in the top ten. This CDR3 spans 15 amino acids. Germline V CDR1 and CDR2: SNHLY, FYNNEI. Unmatched junction bases numbered 4, after V lost 3 bases and J lost 2 bases. As to this clone: What it recognizes is unknown.

This sequence was found in an adult with an advanced solid tumor such as melanoma, head and neck, liver or kidney cancer. The source was CD4+ or CD8+ T cells sorted from blood, collected in a trial of the OX40 agonist ivuxolimab. The chain has TRBV2 and TRBJ1-2; 9 bases are shared with TRBD1. The CDR3 spells CASSDRGQGNYGYTF. The DNA of the CDR3 is TGTGCCAGCAGTGATCGGGGACAGGGAAACTATGGCTACACCTTC.